The 23 T cell receptor beta chains below were found in one sample sequenced in a study of Tregs in tolerant kidney transplant recipients. Recipients received nonmyeloablative bone marrow transplants from related graft donors, with transient mixed chimerism. Some clones are missing from TCRdb's copy, which holds only in-frame ones; the method was immunoSEQ multiplex PCR. The sample holds 80,000 or so clones, 75% to 95% seen once. This material consisted of CD4+ T cells from blood (PBMCs), taken 24 months after the transplant. The origin of the receptors is a human patient who received a combined kidney and bone marrow transplant. Some T cells may have come from the graft donor.

V and J are TRBV4-1 and TRBJ2-3; perhaps TRBD2 as D (7 bases). Trimming removed 2 bases at V and 7 bases at J, with 19 bases between. Germline V gene sequence: CDR1 MGHRA, CDR2 YSYEKL. The CDR3 sequence is 16 residues long. The CDR3 here is CASSQPRTGGGNTQYF. CDR3 coding DNA: TGCGCCAGCAGCCAACCGCGGACGGGGGGCGGGAATACGCAGTATTTT.

The gene calls are TRBV2 and TRBJ2-7; 11 nucleotides agree with TRBD1. This CDR3 comprises 14 residues. The V and J ends lost 5 bases and 3 bases, in that order; junction bases with no gene match: 3. Germline V CDR1 and CDR2: SNHLY, FYNNEI. CDR3: CASSPGQGGYEQYF. The CDR3 bases are TGTGCCAGCAGTCCGGGACAGGGGGGCTACGAGCAGTACTTC. Full variable domain (missing parts from reference TRBV2 and TRBJ2-7): EPEVTQTPSHQVTQMGQEVILRCVPISNHLYFYWYRQILGQKVEFLVSFYNNEISEKSEIFDDQFSVERPDGSNFTLKIRSTKLEDSAMYFCASSPGQGGYEQYFGPGTRLTVT.

The chain is built from TRBV10-3 and TRBJ2-1, with 10 bases matching TRBD2. From germline, CDR1 is ENHRY and CDR2 SYGVKD. The CDR3 runs 15 residues. Trimming took 3 bases from V and 4 from J; bases not matched to a gene: 3. The CDR3: CAISEGSGRYNEQFF. The CDR3 DNA reads TGTGCCATCAGTGAAGGTAGCGGGAGGTACAATGAGCAGTTCTTC.

The chain recombines TRBV10-3 with TRBJ2-2; possible D gene TRBD2, 7 bases. V lost 7 bases, J lost 4 bases, and 19 bases lay in between. Germline V gene sequence: CDR1 ENHRY, CDR2 SYGVKD. The CDR3 spans 16 residues. The CDR3 loop is CAITRRGLGGTGELFF. For the CDR3, the DNA is TGTGCCATCACCCGGCGGGGGCTAGGTGGCACCGGGGAGCTGTTTTTT.

The chain joins TRBV5-1 to TRBJ1-6; D is undetermined. The V and J ends lost 1 base and 7 bases respectively, with 6 bases between them. CDR1 is SGHRS and CDR2 is YFSETQ in the germline V gene. The CDR3 loop spans 13 amino acids. CDR3 region: CASSLYKNSPLHF. The CDR3 DNA reads TGCGCCAGCAGCTTGTACAAGAATTCACCCCTCCACTTT. Full variable domain (remainder filled in from reference TRBV5-1 and TRBJ1-6): KAGVTQTPRYLIKTRGQQVTLSCSPISGHRSVSWYQQTPGQGLQFLFEYFSETQRNKGNFPGRFSGRQFSNSRSEMNVSTLELGDSALYLCASSLYKNSPLHFGNGTRLTVT.

The chain joins TRBV18 to TRBJ2-7; D is possibly TRBD1 (6 bases). Trimming took 3 bases from V and 0 from J, leaving 9 bases between them. Per germline, CDR1 KGHSH and CDR2 LQKENI. The CDR3 runs to 14 residues. DNA of the CDR3: TGTGCCAGCTCACCCAGGGGTAGCTCCTACGAGCAGTACTTC. Translation: CASSPRGSSYEQYF.

This chain joins TRBV6-6 and TRBJ2-1; tentatively, D is TRBD1 (6 bases). V lost 2 bases and J lost 12, with 14 bases in between. The germline V gene has CDR1 MNHNY and CDR2 SVGAGI (reference sequence). The CDR3 runs 13 residues. In nucleotides, the CDR3 is TGTGCCAGCAGTTACACAGGGAGCGGAGGGCAGTTCTTC. It yields the protein CASSYTGSGGQFF.

This clone was recorded a few times. The chain has TRBV7-3 and TRBJ2-2; 8 nucleotides line up with TRBD2. The germline V gene has CDR1 SGHTA and CDR2 FQGTGA. This CDR3 spans 16 amino acids. Trimming at V came to 2 bases and at J to 6 bases, leaving 8 bases not matched to a gene. This CDR3 is CASSLAGGLDSGELFF. The CDR3 region has the DNA TGTGCCAGCAGCTTAGCGGGGGGACTCGATTCCGGGGAGCTGTTTTTT.

DNA of the CDR3: TGTGCCAGCAGTGAACAGGGATACACAGATACGCAGTATTTT. Translation: CASSEQGYTDTQYF. The V and J genes are TRBV6-1 and TRBJ2-3; weak D call: TRBD1 (5 bases). This CDR3 has 14 amino acids. Trimming stripped 2 bases from V and 2 bases from J, with 8 bases between. Germline loops: CDR1 MNHNS, CDR2 SASEGT.

In the case of this clone: An end of the junction differs from the germline gene, which may be a read error. This chain uses TRBV25-1 with TRBJ1-6, with 9 bases that match TRBD1. The germline V gene has CDR1 MGHDK and CDR2 SYGVNS. The CDR3 spans 12 residues. Written as DNA, the CDR3 is TGTGCCAGCAGTGAAGGGACAGGGCCCCCAAATTTT. It yields the protein CASSEGTGPPNF.

This chain joins TRBV18 and TRBJ2-5, with TRBD2 as a possible D gene (5 bases). The CDR3 totals 16 residues. V was clipped by 3 bases and J by 4 bases, with 18 bases between them. Germline V lookup: CDR1 KGHSH, CDR2 LQKENI. CDR3 amino acids: CASSPIITAAGETQYF. Here the CDR3 DNA reads TGTGCCAGCTCACCTATTATAACGGCCGCGGGAGAGACCCAGTACTTC.

V gene TRBV19 combines with J gene TRBJ1-1, with 7 bases identical to TRBD1. V dropped 9 bases and J dropped 3; count of bases not matched to a gene: 13. The CDR3 is 15 amino acids. Looked up from germline, CDR1 is LNHDA and CDR2 is SQIVND (reference sequence). The CDR3 region is CASRDRAGGDTEAFF. The CDR3 DNA sequence: TGTGCCAGCCGGGACAGAGCCGGAGGAGACACTGAAGCTTTCTTT.

This sequence joins TRBV11-2 and TRBJ2-2; D may be TRBD1 (6 bases). CDR1 and CDR2 from the germline V gene are SGHAT and FQNNGV. There are 14 residues in the CDR3. V lost 5 bases to trimming and J lost 1 base, with 8 bases between them. The CDR3 nucleotides read TGTGCCAGCAGCGCCAGGGGGAACACCGGGGAGCTGTTTTTT. As protein: CASSARGNTGELFF. Full variable domain (outside the CDR3, taken from reference TRBV11-2 and TRBJ2-2): EAGVAQSPRYKIIEKRQSVAFWCNPISGHATLYWYQQILGQGPKLLIQFQNNGVVDDSQLPKDRFSAERLKGVDSTLKIQPAKLEDSAVYLCASSARGNTGELFFGEGSRLTVL.

J is TRBJ2-3 and V is TRBV4-2; TRBD2 is a possible D gene (6 bases). Germline V gives CDR1 LGHNA, CDR2 YNFKEQ. The germline V and J ends were trimmed by 0 bases and 1 base, with 14 bases remaining between them. The length of the CDR3 is 17 residues. In nucleotides, the CDR3 is TGTGCCAGCAGCCAAGATCGGAGGGGAAGGGGCACAGATACGCAGTATTTT. Protein product: CASSQDRRGRGTDTQYF.

V and J are TRBV9 and TRBJ1-4; no clear D. The V end was cut by 4 bases, the J end by 6 bases, with 16 bases between. Germline V gives CDR1 SGDLS, CDR2 YYNGEE. The CDR3 runs to 15 residues. In DNA form, the CDR3 reads TGTGCCAGCAGCCTTTCGGGAGCTTTGCATGAAAAACTGTTTTTT. It codes for CASSLSGALHEKLFF.

The rearrangement joins TRBV5-1 to TRBJ2-5, with 8 bases identical to TRBD2. Trimming took 5 bases from V and 4 from J; bases not matched to a gene: 7. Germline-derived CDR1 and CDR2 are SGHRS and YFSETQ. The CDR3 runs 14 residues. The CDR3 protein is CASSRGLAGETQYF. In nucleotides, the CDR3 is TGCGCCAGCAGTCGCGGGCTAGCGGGAGAGACCCAGTACTTC.

V is TRBV5-6 and J is TRBJ2-1, with D perhaps TRBD2 (6 bases). The CDR3 covers 13 residues. Germline V CDR1 and CDR2: SGHDT, YYEEEE. Between the trimmed V and J ends, which lost 0 bases and 8 bases, there was a span of 9 bases. CDR3 DNA sequence: TGTGCCAGCAGCTTGGCATCGGGGGATGAGCAGTTCTTC. This sequence encodes CASSLASGDEQFF.

The chain is built from TRBV7-2 and TRBJ1-5; 10 positions match TRBD1. The CDR3 runs to 13 residues. Trimming cost V 5 bases and J 7 bases; bases outside gene matches: 2. Germline-derived CDR1 and CDR2 are SGHTA and FQGNSA. The CDR3 bases are TGTGCCAGCAGCCGGGACAGGGGACAGCCCCAGCATTTT. It translates to CASSRDRGQPQHF. The full variable domain, completed using reference TRBV7-2 and TRBJ1-5, is GAGVSQSPSNKVTEKGKDVELRCDPISGHTALYWYRQSLGQGLEFLIYFQGNSAPDKSGLPSDRFSAERTGGSVSTLTIQRTQQEDSAVYLCASSRDRGQPQHFGDGTRLSIL.

V gene TRBV7-2 combines with J gene TRBJ2-2, with 13 bases matching TRBD2. Germline V lookup: CDR1 SGHTA, CDR2 FQGNSA. This CDR3 region has 15 residues. V dropped 5 bases and J dropped 8; count of bases not matched to a gene: 5. CDR3 coding DNA: TGTGCCAGCAGCCAAGGACTAGCGGGAGTTGGGGAGCTGTTTTTT. Translation gives CASSQGLAGVGELFF.

The chain links TRBV6-5 to TRBJ1-1, with unresolved D. V lost 10 bases and J 8 bases, leaving 20 bases between the germline ends. CDR1 is MNHEY, CDR2 SVGAGI, per germline. The CDR3 consists of 13 residues. The CDR3 reads CATLGRSPPEAFF. CDR3 bases: TGTGCCACCCTGGGTAGGAGCCCCCCAGAAGCTTTCTTT.

The rearrangement links TRBV10-3 to TRBJ1-1; no clear D. The CDR3 covers 14 residues. V was clipped by 3 bases and J by 2 bases, with 10 bases between them. The germline V gene has CDR1 ENHRY and CDR2 SYGVKD. DNA for the CDR3: TGTGCCATCAGTGAACCAGGTCGAAACACTGAAGCTTTCTTT. This gives the protein CAISEPGRNTEAFF.

The chain couples TRBV6-1 to TRBJ2-3; TRBD1 agrees at 10 bases. This CDR3 is built from 16 residues. Trimming took 4 bases from V and 4 from J; bases not matched to a gene: 8. CDR1 and CDR2 (germline): MNHNS, SASEGT. The CDR3: CASSARTGGRADTQYF. DNA for the CDR3: TGTGCCAGCAGTGCAAGGACAGGGGGGAGAGCAGATACGCAGTATTTT.

The chain combines TRBV7-2 with TRBJ2-4; D gene uncertain. V gave up 5 bases and J gave up 1 base, with 15 bases separating them. The CDR3 runs 16 residues. In germline, CDR1 is SGHTA, CDR2 FQGNSA. The chain's CDR3 is CASSPGRGEAKNIQYF. The CDR3 bases are TGTGCCAGCAGCCCGGGTCGTGGTGAGGCCAAAAACATTCAGTACTTC.